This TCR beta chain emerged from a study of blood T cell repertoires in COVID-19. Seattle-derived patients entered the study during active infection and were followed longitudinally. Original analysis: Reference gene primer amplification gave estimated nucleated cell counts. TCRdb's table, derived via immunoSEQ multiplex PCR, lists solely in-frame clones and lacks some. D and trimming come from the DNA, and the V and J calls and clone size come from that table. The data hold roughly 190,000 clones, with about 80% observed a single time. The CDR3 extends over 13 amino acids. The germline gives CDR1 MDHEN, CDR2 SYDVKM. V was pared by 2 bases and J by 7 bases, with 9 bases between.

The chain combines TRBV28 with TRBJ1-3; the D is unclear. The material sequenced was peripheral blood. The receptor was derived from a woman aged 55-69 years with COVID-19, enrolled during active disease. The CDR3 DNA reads TGTGCCAGCAGTTTAAGCCTCCCTAACACCATATATTTT. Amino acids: CASSLSLPNTIYF.